One sample yielded the 27 T cell receptor beta chains listed below, sequenced in a study of blood T cell repertoires in COVID-19. The assay was immunoSEQ multiplex PCR, and TCRdb's table has in-frame clones only and misses some. This table holds about 64,000 clones, 88% found once. The sequenced sample consisted of PBMCs or T cells enriched from blood (not recorded which). The source of these receptors is a woman between 40 and 55 years old who had recovered from COVID-19.

The V gene is TRBV11-3, the J gene TRBJ2-5, with TRBD1 as a possible D gene (6 bases). CDR3 length equals 17 residues. Trimming shortened V by 2 bases and J by 6 bases, and 22 bases separated the two germline ends. The germline V gene encodes CDR1 SGHNT and CDR2 YENEEA. The CDR3 nucleotides are TGTGCCAGCAGCTTATATCCCAGTCACAGGGTGTCGAAGACCCAGTACTTC. This encodes CASSLYPSHRVSKTQYF.

In its sample, this clone was seen a few times. V is TRBV18 and J is TRBJ1-2, with 7 bases that match TRBD1. The germline V gene has CDR1 KGHSH and CDR2 LQKENI. J was trimmed by 8 bases and V by 3 bases; bases with no gene match: 6. The CDR3 length is 13 residues. CDR3 coding DNA: TGTGCCAGCTCACCCGGACAGGCAATGGGCTACACCTTC. It encodes CASSPGQAMGYTF.

The V call is TRBV10-2, the J call TRBJ2-5; 12 nucleotides agree with TRBD2. CDR1 is WSHSY and CDR2 is SAAADI in the germline V gene. V lost 5 bases and J lost 4; bases outside the gene matches: 2. The CDR3 is 14 residues long. This chain's CDR3 is CASSSSGGAETQYF. The CDR3 coding sequence is TGCGCCAGCAGTTCTAGCGGGGGGGCAGAGACCCAGTACTTC.

The rearrangement uses TRBV5-1 and TRBJ2-3; no clear D. In germline, CDR1 is SGHRS, CDR2 YFSETQ. The CDR3 totals 15 residues. With 0 bases removed from V and 4 bases from J, the gap between germline ends came to 12 bases. The CDR3 is CASSLAGLGADTQYF. CDR3 in DNA: TGCGCCAGCAGCTTGGCTGGGTTGGGCGCAGATACGCAGTATTTT.

This chain links TRBV7-9 with TRBJ1-3, with D unresolved. V was trimmed by 1 base and J by 0 bases, leaving 10 bases between them. The CDR3 is made up of 16 amino acids. Germline V gene lookup returns CDR1 SEHNR and CDR2 FQNEAQ (reference sequence). The CDR3 region has the DNA TGTGCCAGCAGCTTAGACGCTGTGAGCTCTGGAAACACCATATATTTT. This encodes CASSLDAVSSGNTIYF.

The chain carries TRBV2 and TRBJ1-2, with 7 bases fitting TRBD1. The V segment lost 7 bases and the J segment 4 bases; nucleotides outside the gene matches: 12. CDR1 and CDR2 (germline): SNHLY, FYNNEI. The CDR3 extends over 15 amino acids. The DNA for the CDR3 is TGTGCCAGCACCCCCTCCGACAGGGCTCTCTATGGCTACACCTTC. Translation gives CASTPSDRALYGYTF.

The V and J genes are TRBV3-1 (or the pseudogene TRBV3-2) and TRBJ2-4, with 7 bases identical to TRBD2. The CDR3 has 20 residues. Germline assignment: CDR1 LGHDT and CDR2 YNNKEL (reference sequence). Trimming cost V 0 bases and J 0 bases; bases outside gene matches: 14. The CDR3 loop reads CASSQDRGGLTKLAKNIQYF. CDR3 coding DNA: TGTGCCAGCAGCCAAGATCGGGGAGGGCTTACTAAACTAGCCAAAAACATTCAGTACTTC.

This chain joins TRBV3-1 (or the pseudogene TRBV3-2) and TRBJ2-5, with 15 nucleotides matching TRBD2. Per germline, CDR1 LGHDT and CDR2 YNNKEL (reference sequence). The trim removed 0 bases at V and 5 bases at J, leaving 1 base unmatched. The CDR3 runs to 16 residues. This CDR3 reads CASSQEGTSGGETQYF. The CDR3 DNA sequence: TGTGCCAGCAGCCAAGAAGGGACTAGCGGGGGGGAGACCCAGTACTTC.

The chain combines TRBV5-5 with TRBJ2-1; 7 nucleotides agree with TRBD1. Germline assignment: CDR1 SGHKS and CDR2 YYEKEE (reference sequence). After removal of 4 bases from V and 8 bases from J, the junction contained 3 bases not matched to a gene. CDR3 length equals 12 residues. The CDR3 is CASSPQGDEQFF. In DNA form, the CDR3 reads TGTGCCAGCAGCCCCCAGGGGGATGAGCAGTTCTTC.

This clone was found a few times. The genes are TRBV6-4 and TRBJ2-1; 9 bases map to TRBD1. Germline CDR1 reads MRHNA; CDR2 reads SNTAGT. CDR3 size: 15 residues. The V gene end was trimmed by 0 bases and the J gene end by 3 bases; junction bases not matched to a gene: 0. Here the CDR3 reads CASSDSTGGYNEQFF. The CDR3 coding sequence is TGTGCCAGCAGTGACTCGACAGGGGGCTACAATGAGCAGTTCTTC.

V gene TRBV24-1 combines with J gene TRBJ2-3; possibly TRBD2 for D (6 bases). V shed 7 bases and J shed 3 bases, with 13 bases lying between them. Germline loops: CDR1 KGHDR, CDR2 SFDVKD. CDR3 length equals 14 residues. CDR3 DNA: TGTGCCACCAGGGAAAGCGGGTCGACAGATACGCAGTATTTT. Protein sequence: CATRESGSTDTQYF.

The gene calls are TRBV5-5 and TRBJ1-5; no clear D. The CDR3 consists of 14 residues. In germline, CDR1 is SGHKS, CDR2 YYEKEE (reference sequence). V dropped 1 base and J dropped 0 bases, with 5 bases sitting between them. The chain's CDR3 is CASSLLHSNQPQHF. CDR3 bases: TGTGCCAGCAGCTTGTTACATAGCAATCAGCCCCAGCATTTT.

V is TRBV20-1 and J is TRBJ1-1; D remains ambiguous. The CDR3 runs 10 residues. Trimming pared 4 bases from V and 8 bases from J, leaving 8 bases between. CDR1 is DFQATT, CDR2 SNEGSKA, per germline (reference sequence). The CDR3 DNA sequence: TGCAGTGCTACGTACGGGGAAGCTTTCTTT. It is translated as CSATYGEAFF.

The V gene is TRBV6-1, the J gene TRBJ2-5; D is uncertain. Per the germline V gene, CDR1 is MNHNS and CDR2 is SASEGT. The CDR3 sequence is 15 residues long. The V and J ends lost 0 bases and 4 bases respectively, with 12 bases between them. Here the CDR3 DNA reads TGTGCCAGCAGTGAAGCCAGCACGGGTTCAGAGACCCAGTACTTC. It encodes CASSEASTGSETQYF.

The chain combines TRBV5-1 with TRBJ2-3; D might be TRBD1 (5 bases). Trimming shortened V by 8 bases and J by 0 bases, and 13 bases separated the two germline ends. The CDR3 runs to 14 residues. Germline V gives CDR1 SGHRS, CDR2 YFSETQ. CDR3 nucleotide sequence: TGCGCCAGTAGACGACAGCCTAGCACAGATACGCAGTATTTT. The encoded protein is CASRRQPSTDTQYF.

V gene TRBV7-3 combines with J gene TRBJ2-2, with 7 bases matching TRBD1. Germline loops: CDR1 SGHTA, CDR2 FQGTGA. V was pared by 5 bases and J by 7 bases, with 10 bases of the junction left unmatched. The CDR3 totals 15 residues. CDR3 bases: TGTGCCAGCAGCACCCAGGGGGACATGGGCGGGGAGCTGTTTTTT. Translating gives CASSTQGDMGGELFF.

The J gene is TRBJ2-7, the V gene TRBV19, with 7 bases fitting TRBD2. Trimming removed 3 bases from V and 2 bases from J; junction bases left unmatched: 7. This CDR3 is built from 15 residues. The germline gives CDR1 LNHDA, CDR2 SQIVND (reference sequence). The CDR3 protein is CASSISSGQTYEQYF. CDR3 bases: TGTGCCAGTAGTATTTCTAGCGGACAAACCTACGAGCAGTACTTC.

This sequence joins TRBV5-1 and TRBJ2-7; tentative D call: TRBD1 (5 bases). Trimming pared 4 bases from V and 0 bases from J, leaving 14 bases between. Germline CDR1 reads SGHRS; CDR2 reads YFSETQ. CDR3 length equals 15 residues. The CDR3 sequence: CASSPRQRSSYEQYF. Written as DNA, the CDR3 is TGCGCCAGCAGCCCCCGACAGCGAAGCTCCTACGAGCAGTACTTC. Together with reference TRBV5-1 and TRBJ2-7, the CDR3 gives the full variable domain: KAGVTQTPRYLIKTRGQQVTLSCSPISGHRSVSWYQQTPGQGLQFLFEYFSETQRNKGNFPGRFSGRQFSNSRSEMNVSTLELGDSALYLCASSPRQRSSYEQYFGPGTRLTVT.

This clone was detected only once. The V call is TRBV7-2, the J call TRBJ2-2; D perhaps matches TRBD1 (6 bases). From germline, CDR1 is SGHTA and CDR2 FQGNSA. V was clipped by 3 bases and J by 5 bases, with 10 bases between them. This CDR3 contains 14 residues. CDR3 amino acids: CASSFIRGTGELFF. DNA of the CDR3: TGTGCCAGCAGCTTTATCAGGGGAACCGGGGAGCTGTTTTTT.

This clone was counted a single time. The chain joins TRBV7-9 to TRBJ2-3; a weak D match, TRBD1 (5 bases). CDR3 length: 15 residues. With 3 bases removed from V and 6 bases from J, the gap between germline ends came to 16 bases. CDR1 is SEHNR, CDR2 FQNEAQ, per germline (reference sequence). As DNA, the CDR3 is TGTGCCAGCAGCTTCCAGGAGAGAGCAGGGGATACGCAGTATTTT. It codes for CASSFQERAGDTQYF.

This rearrangement joins TRBV13 to TRBJ2-3; TRBD1 agrees at 10 bases. Germline CDR1 and CDR2: PRHDT and FYEKMQ (reference sequence). This CDR3 is built from 16 residues. Losses at the gene ends were 5 bases for V and 2 bases for J; bases not matched to a gene: 7. The CDR3 DNA follows: TGTGCCAGCAGCGTGACAGGGGGCGCCCCCACAGATACGCAGTATTTT. Its protein is CASSVTGGAPTDTQYF.

The CDR3 sequence is CASSTRDRAIYEQYF. The CDR3 coding sequence is TGTGCCAGCAGTACCCGGGACAGGGCGATCTACGAGCAGTACTTC. The chain joins TRBV5-5 to TRBJ2-7, with 9 nucleotides matching TRBD1. CDR1 and CDR2 (germline): SGHKS, YYEKEE (reference sequence). V shed 5 bases, J shed 3 bases, and the junction held 9 bases outside the gene matches. The CDR3 length is 15 residues.

The chain combines TRBV10-3 with TRBJ2-2, with a possible D match to TRBD2 (6 bases). V was clipped by 8 bases and J by 5 bases, with 15 bases between them. Germline CDR1 reads ENHRY; CDR2 reads SYGVKD. This CDR3 is 14 amino acids long. The CDR3 coding sequence is TGTGCCATCGGAGGGTTGGGGAGTACCGGGGAGCTGTTTTTT. Protein product: CAIGGLGSTGELFF.

This clone was counted a single time. The chain links TRBV7-9 to TRBJ2-7; TRBD2 agrees at 14 bases. J lost 5 bases, V lost 5 bases, and 5 bases had no gene match. The CDR3 is 15 residues long. Germline CDR1 is SEHNR and CDR2 is FQNEAQ (reference sequence). The CDR3 sequence: CASSPPGLAGDEQYF. In DNA, the CDR3 is TGTGCCAGCAGCCCCCCGGGACTAGCGGGGGACGAGCAGTACTTC.

The chain combines TRBV7-9 with TRBJ2-1; no firm D call. Trimming left V 0 bases short and J 6 bases short, with 9 bases between. CDR1 is SEHNR and CDR2 is FQNEAQ in the germline V gene (reference sequence). The CDR3 has 14 amino acids. CDR3 in DNA: TGTGCCAGCAGCTTAGCGATGCGGAGCAATGAGCAGTTCTTC. This encodes CASSLAMRSNEQFF.

The gene calls are TRBV27 and TRBJ2-7; D might be TRBD1 (6 bases). The germline gives CDR1 MNHEY, CDR2 SMNVEV (reference sequence). V was cut by 4 bases and J by 1 base, with 17 bases left in between. This CDR3 has 16 residues. The CDR3 reads CASSSSYRAQSYEQYF. Written as DNA, the CDR3 is TGTGCCAGCAGTTCTTCTTACAGGGCGCAATCCTACGAGCAGTACTTC.

The gene calls are TRBV6-5 and TRBJ1-5; possibly TRBD1 for D (6 bases). The CDR3 extends over 13 amino acids. The germline gives CDR1 MNHEY, CDR2 SVGAGI. V lost 6 bases, J lost 4 bases, and 10 bases lay in between. The CDR3 nucleotides read TGTGCCAGCAGGCCTGACAGGAATCAGCCCCAGCATTTT. Protein: CASRPDRNQPQHF.